These 9 T cell receptor beta chains share one sample of origin, sequenced in a study of PD-L1 blockade in urothelial cancer. Sequencing used immunoSEQ multiplex PCR; TCRdb keeps in-frame clones, though not all of them. The repertoire consists of 100,000 to 150,000 clones, with roughly 88% occurring once and the leading ten covering 2.4%. Time point specified: peripheral blood 6 weeks after treatment start. This specimen consisted of PBMCs, obtained around atezolizumab (anti-PD-L1) treatment. These receptor sequences come from a man in his forties or fifties with urothelial cancer.

This clone has ten or more counts. This chain connects TRBV6-1 to TRBJ1-2, with 7 nucleotides matching TRBD1. V gave up 6 bases and J gave up 4 bases; unmatched junction bases: 5. The CDR3 length is 13 residues. Germline V gene lookup returns CDR1 MNHNS and CDR2 SASEGT. In DNA form, the CDR3 reads TGTGCCAGCAGGGAACAGGGGTCCTATGGCTACACCTTC. It codes for CASREQGSYGYTF.

This clone has a handful of counts. V is TRBV19 and J is TRBJ2-2, with 8 bases lining up with TRBD1. V was pared by 4 bases and J by 3 bases, with 4 bases of the junction left unmatched. This CDR3 region has 15 residues. In germline, CDR1 is LNHDA, CDR2 SQIVND (reference sequence). CDR3 DNA sequence: TGTGCCAGTAGTAGGGGACAGGAGTACACCGGGGAGCTGTTTTTT. It encodes CASSRGQEYTGELFF.

The rearrangement joins TRBV10-3 to TRBJ2-3, with 7 bases matching TRBD2. V was pared by 0 bases and J by 0 bases, with 3 bases of the junction left unmatched. The CDR3 loop spans 16 amino acids. Looked up from germline, CDR1 is ENHRY and CDR2 is SYGVKD. The CDR3 coding sequence is TGTGCCATCAGTGAGTCCTATAGCGGGAGCACAGATACGCAGTATTTT. This encodes CAISESYSGSTDTQYF.

This clone occurred once. This chain links TRBV11-1 with TRBJ2-7, with D uncertain. Germline CDR1 reads SGHAT; CDR2 reads FQDESV (reference sequence). This CDR3 is 13 amino acids long. Trimming stripped 3 bases from V and 5 bases from J, with 11 bases between. CDR3 amino acids: CASSLRYRDEQYF. DNA of the CDR3: TGTGCCAGCAGCTTGAGGTATAGAGACGAGCAGTACTTC.

The chain couples TRBV28 to TRBJ2-7; 10 bases are shared with TRBD2. The CDR3 sequence is 15 residues long. Per the germline V gene, CDR1 is MDHEN and CDR2 is SYDVKM. Germline trimming cut 5 bases from V and 3 bases from J; bases unmatched to any gene: 7. This chain's CDR3 is CASSPRLAGRYEQYF. DNA for the CDR3: TGTGCCAGCAGTCCACGACTAGCGGGTCGCTACGAGCAGTACTTC.

This rearrangement joins TRBV18 to TRBJ1-2; D not resolved. The CDR3 loop spans 13 amino acids. With 0 bases removed from V and 4 bases from J, the gap between germline ends came to 6 bases. Germline-derived CDR1 and CDR2 are KGHSH and LQKENI. The DNA of the CDR3 is TGTGCCAGCTCACCACCGGTAGCCTATGGCTACACCTTC. Protein: CASSPPVAYGYTF.

The genes are TRBV11-3 and TRBJ2-5; 11 positions agree with TRBD2. V was clipped by 3 bases and J by 5 bases; unmatched bases: 2. The CDR3 loop spans 14 amino acids. Germline V gene data show CDR1 as SGHNT and CDR2 as YENEEA. The CDR3 region has the DNA TGTGCCAGCAGCTTTAGCGGGGGGGCCGAGACCCAGTACTTC. It translates to CASSFSGGAETQYF.

This clone came up once. The chain joins TRBV5-1 to TRBJ2-7; 9 nucleotides match TRBD2. The CDR3 is 16 residues long. V lost 0 bases and J lost 2; bases outside the gene matches: 6. Per the germline V gene, CDR1 is SGHRS and CDR2 is YFSETQ. The CDR3 loop is CASSLAGTSSTYEQYF. CDR3 coding DNA: TGCGCCAGCAGCTTGGCAGGGACTAGCAGCACCTACGAGCAGTACTTC.

The rearrangement uses TRBV6-1 and TRBJ1-5; a possible D gene is TRBD1 (5 bases). The ends were cut back, 6 bases at V and 4 bases at J, with 16 bases in the middle. Germline assignment: CDR1 MNHNS and CDR2 SASEGT. This CDR3 has 15 amino acids. The CDR3 DNA is TGTGCCAGCAGGGCCGACGGGGGAAGGAATCAGCCCCAGCATTTT. Its protein is CASRADGGRNQPQHF.